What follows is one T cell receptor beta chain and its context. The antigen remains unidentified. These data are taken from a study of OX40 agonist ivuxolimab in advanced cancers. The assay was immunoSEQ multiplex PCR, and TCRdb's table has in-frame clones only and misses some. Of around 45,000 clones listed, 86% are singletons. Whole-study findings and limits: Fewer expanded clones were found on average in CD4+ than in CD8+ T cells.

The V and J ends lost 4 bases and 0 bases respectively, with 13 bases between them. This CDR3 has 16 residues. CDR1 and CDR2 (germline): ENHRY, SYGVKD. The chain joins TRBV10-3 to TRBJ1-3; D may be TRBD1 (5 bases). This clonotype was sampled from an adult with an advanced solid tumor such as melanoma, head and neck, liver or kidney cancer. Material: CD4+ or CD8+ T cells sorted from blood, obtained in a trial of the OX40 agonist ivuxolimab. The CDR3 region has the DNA TGTGCCATCAGTGCGGGTGGGGCGAGCTCTGGAAACACCATATATTTT. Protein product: CAISAGGASSGNTIYF.